The 22 T cell receptor beta chains in this list originate from one sample, sequenced in a study of cytomegalovirus exposure and HLA in healthy donors. Primers: 60 Vbeta forward and 13 Jbeta reverse. TCRdb's table, derived via immunoSEQ multiplex PCR, lists solely in-frame clones and lacks some. This repertoire includes over 90,000 clones. Input material: PBMCs. The origin of the receptors is a man between 35 and 55 years old in good health and CMV-seronegative.

The gene calls are TRBV10-2 and TRBJ1-3, with TRBD1 matching over 7 bases. Germline lookup yields CDR1 WSHSY and CDR2 SAAADI. The V gene end was trimmed by 5 bases and the J gene end by 6 bases; junction bases not matched to a gene: 7. This CDR3 contains 14 residues. Here the CDR3 DNA reads TGCGCCAGCAGTAGACAGGGTCTTGAAAACACCATATATTTT. It codes for CASSRQGLENTIYF.

The chain uses TRBV30 and TRBJ1-4; 7 bases line up with TRBD1. This CDR3 contains 17 residues. Unmatched junction bases numbered 12, after V lost 0 bases and J lost 5 bases. In germline, CDR1 is GTSNPN, CDR2 SVGIG (reference sequence). CDR3 sequence (DNA): TGTGCCTGGAGTGTACTACCCCCGACAGGGACGAATGAAAAACTGTTTTTT. It codes for CAWSVLPPTGTNEKLFF. Looking up the rest from reference TRBV30 and TRBJ1-4 gives the full variable domain: SQTIHQWPATLVQPVGSPLSLECTVEGTSNPNLYWYRQAAGRGLQLLFYSVGIGQISSEVPQNLSASRPQDRQFILSSKKLLLSDSGFYLCAWSVLPPTGTNEKLFFGSGTQLSVL.

The rearrangement links TRBV19 to TRBJ2-1; TRBD2 matches 14 bases. CDR3 length: 15 residues. The germline V gene encodes CDR1 LNHDA and CDR2 SQIVND (reference sequence). The junction had 4 bases not matched to a gene; V was cut back by 6 bases and J by 6 bases. CDR3 DNA sequence: TGTGCCAGTAGGCCGGGACTAGCGGGAGTCAATGAGCAGTTCTTC. This gives the protein CASRPGLAGVNEQFF.

The chain employs TRBV18 and TRBJ2-5, with D tentatively TRBD1 (6 bases). CDR1 KGHSH and CDR2 LQKENI come from the germline V gene. V was cut by 1 base and J by 0 bases, with 9 bases left in between. This CDR3 spans 15 amino acids. The CDR3 sequence: CASSPLRQDQETQYF. Written as DNA, the CDR3 is TGTGCCAGCTCACCACTAAGACAGGACCAAGAGACCCAGTACTTC.

The J gene is TRBJ2-3, the V gene TRBV7-2; a possible D gene is TRBD2 (7 bases). From germline, CDR1 is SGHTA and CDR2 FQGNSA. This CDR3 spans 16 amino acids. Trimming removed 1 base from V and 0 bases from J, with 11 bases in between. The CDR3 here is CASSLVGRGSTDTQYF. Here the CDR3 DNA reads TGTGCCAGCAGCTTAGTTGGGAGGGGGAGCACAGATACGCAGTATTTT.

The chain recombines TRBV4-3 with TRBJ2-1, with D unclear. CDR3 length: 13 residues. Germline V gene data show CDR1 as LGHNA and CDR2 as YSLEER. Trimming pared 8 bases from V and 6 bases from J, leaving 14 bases between. CDR3 nucleotides: TGCGCCAGCCGTCACATTGCGGCCAATGAGCAGTTCTTC. Translating it yields CASRHIAANEQFF.

This chain connects TRBV5-4 to TRBJ1-2; possible D gene TRBD1, 6 bases. Trimming stripped 0 bases from V and 6 bases from J, with 9 bases between. CDR1 and CDR2 (germline): SGHNT, YYREEE (reference sequence). This CDR3 has 13 residues. The CDR3 DNA reads TGTGCCAGCAGCTTGGCCAGGGGAAATGGCTACACCTTC. Translating gives CASSLARGNGYTF.

In DNA, the CDR3 is TGTGCCAGCAGATTTACTAGCGGGATCTCCTACGAGCAGTACTTC. Amino acids: CASRFTSGISYEQYF. The rearrangement joins TRBV27 to TRBJ2-7; 10 nucleotides match TRBD2. V was clipped by 6 bases and J by 0 bases; unmatched bases: 5. There are 15 residues in the CDR3. The germline V gene encodes CDR1 MNHEY and CDR2 SMNVEV (reference sequence).

J is TRBJ2-1 and V is TRBV10-3; D call uncertain. CDR1 ENHRY and CDR2 SYGVKD come from the germline V gene. V was shortened by 0 bases and J by 7 bases, with 7 bases between the two germline ends. The CDR3 consists of 13 residues. The chain's CDR3 is CAISESVENEQFF. CDR3 coding DNA: TGTGCCATCAGTGAGTCTGTTGAGAATGAGCAGTTCTTC.

The chain joins TRBV11-2 to TRBJ2-5; TRBD1 might be the D (5 bases). This CDR3 comprises 15 residues. V dropped 4 bases and J dropped 2 bases, with 14 bases sitting between them. Germline V gene lookup returns CDR1 SGHAT and CDR2 FQNNGV. CDR3 sequence: CASSSWGSEQETQYF. CDR3 DNA: TGTGCCAGCAGCTCCTGGGGCTCAGAGCAAGAGACCCAGTACTTC.

The chain recombines TRBV19 with TRBJ2-3; D perhaps matches TRBD2 (5 bases). CDR1 and CDR2 (germline): LNHDA, SQIVND (reference sequence). The V end was cut by 6 bases, the J end by 2 bases, with 15 bases between. The CDR3 loop spans 15 amino acids. The CDR3 loop is CASRAGGGNTDTQYF. CDR3 nucleotide sequence: TGTGCCAGTAGGGCCGGAGGCGGTAACACAGATACGCAGTATTTT. Full variable domain (missing parts from reference TRBV19 and TRBJ2-3): DGGITQSPKYLFRKEGQNVTLSCEQNLNHDAMYWYRQDPGQGLRLIYYSQIVNDFQKGDIAEGYSVSREKKESFPLTVTSAQKNPTAFYLCASRAGGGNTDTQYFGPGTRLTVL.

The rearrangement joins TRBV6-5 to TRBJ1-3; no clear D. The V end lost 8 bases, the J end lost 0 bases, and 14 bases lay between the germline ends. Germline values: CDR1 MNHEY, CDR2 SVGAGI. The CDR3 is 15 amino acids. The CDR3 region has the DNA TGTGCCAGCGGGTTCACGACTGCCTCTGGAAACACCATATATTTT. As protein: CASGFTTASGNTIYF.

The chain is built from TRBV15 and TRBJ2-1, with 16 bases matching TRBD2. Germline CDR1 reads LNHNV; CDR2 reads YYDKDF (reference sequence). J gave up 2 bases and V 1 base, and 5 bases lay outside the gene matches. The length of the CDR3 is 19 residues. The CDR3 nucleotides read TGTGCCACCAGCAGAGGGGGACTAGCGGGGGGGAACACCTACAATGAGCAGTTCTTC. Translation: CATSRGGLAGGNTYNEQFF.

The rearrangement joins TRBV5-6 to TRBJ1-2, with TRBD1 matching over 11 bases. Germline V gene sequence: CDR1 SGHDT, CDR2 YYEEEE. J lost 7 bases, V lost 0 bases, and 5 bases had no gene match. The CDR3 is 15 amino acids. The CDR3 DNA is TGTGCCAGCAGCTTGGGGACAGGGGGCATCAGTGGCTACACCTTC. Translated, it gives CASSLGTGGISGYTF.

This chain connects TRBV11-2 to TRBJ1-4, with D possibly being TRBD1 (5 bases). The CDR3 runs 12 residues. The germline V gene encodes CDR1 SGHAT and CDR2 FQNNGV. V lost 5 bases, J lost 12 bases, and 13 bases lay in between. CDR3 sequence: CASSLDGGELFF. The CDR3 nucleotides read TGTGCCAGCAGCCTGGACGGGGGGGAACTGTTTTTT.

The chain carries TRBV4-1 and TRBJ2-1, with TRBD1 matching 7 bases. Per germline, CDR1 MGHRA and CDR2 YSYEKL. V shed 4 bases, J shed 7 bases, and the junction held 13 bases outside the gene matches. This CDR3 comprises 16 residues. The CDR3 spells CASSPTSTRGRNEQFF. CDR3 nucleotide sequence: TGCGCCAGCAGCCCGACGTCGACGAGGGGGCGGAATGAGCAGTTCTTC.

This chain connects TRBV5-4 to TRBJ2-5, with a weak D call TRBD2 (6 bases). The closer fit of TRBJ2-7 to the DNA end suggests the J call may be wrong. Per germline, CDR1 SGHNT and CDR2 YYREEE (reference sequence). This CDR3 has 15 residues. CDR3 nucleotides: TGTGCCAGCACCATCGCGGGGTCGAGGGGATACGAGCAGTACTTC. It yields the protein CASTIAGSRGYEQYF.

The CDR3 sequence is CASSGASGRTDTQYF. The CDR3 DNA reads TGCGCCAGCAGTGGTGCTAGCGGGAGAACAGATACGCAGTATTTT. V and J are TRBV10-1 and TRBJ2-3; 10 nucleotides match TRBD2. Germline trimming cut 4 bases from V and 3 bases from J; bases unmatched to any gene: 4. There are 15 residues in the CDR3. Germline V gives CDR1 WNHNN, CDR2 SYGVQD (reference sequence).

The chain has TRBV6-4 and TRBJ2-5; TRBD2 is a possible D gene (7 bases). V lost 8 bases and J 11 bases, leaving 21 bases between the germline ends. There are 13 residues in the CDR3. Germline-derived CDR1 and CDR2 are MRHNA and SNTAGT. DNA for the CDR3: TGTGCCAGCCCCGGGATAGAAGGGGGGGAGCAGTACTTC. Protein product: CASPGIEGGEQYF.

The V gene is TRBV30, the J gene TRBJ1-3, with 11 bases fitting TRBD1. This CDR3 region has 17 residues. V lost 1 base, J lost 0 bases, and 5 bases stayed unmatched. Per the germline V gene, CDR1 is GTSNPN and CDR2 is SVGIG (reference sequence). Here the CDR3 reads CAWSGDRGGNSGNTIYF. The CDR3 bases are TGTGCCTGGAGTGGGGACAGGGGGGGTAACTCTGGAAACACCATATATTTT.

The genes are TRBV13 and TRBJ2-5, with 8 nucleotides matching TRBD2. The CDR3 is 17 amino acids. With 5 bases clipped from V and 1 base from J, the junction kept 12 bases outside the gene matches. Germline V gene data show CDR1 as PRHDT and CDR2 as FYEKMQ (reference sequence). The CDR3, as DNA: TGTGCCAGCAGCCGCTCGGGAAGCGGGGGACTCCAAGAGACCCAGTACTTC. Translation: CASSRSGSGGLQETQYF.

The rearrangement links TRBV7-2 to TRBJ1-2, with D maybe TRBD1 (5 bases). Per the germline V gene, CDR1 is SGHTA and CDR2 is FQGNSA. Trimming removed 1 base at V and 7 bases at J, with 16 bases between. The CDR3 loop spans 15 amino acids. CDR3 in DNA: TGTGCCAGCAGCTTAGTATTTCGTGTCAGGGTTGGCTACACCTTC. Amino acid sequence: CASSLVFRVRVGYTF.